This record looks at one TCR beta chain sequence and its context. Sequenced by immunoSEQ multiplex PCR; TCRdb stores in-frame clones only, minus some. The sample shows 120,000 or so clones, around 87% of them seen only once. These data are taken from a study of control samples from healthy donors and cancer patients. The CDR3 is 17 amino acids. The J segment lost 1 base and the V segment lost 3 bases, leaving 10 bases of the junction unmatched. Germline values: CDR1 SEHNR, CDR2 FQNEAQ (reference sequence). The chain combines TRBV7-9 with TRBJ1-1; 8 bases align to TRBD1. The receptor's source is a man between 60 and 70 years old in good health. Sequenced sample: blood. This chain's CDR3 is CASSFMMGQAKNTEAFF. The CDR3 nucleotides are TGTGCCAGCAGCTTTATGATGGGACAGGCCAAGAACACTGAAGCTTTCTTT. The complete variable domain, with remaining parts taken from reference TRBV7-9 and TRBJ1-1, reads DTGVSQNPRHKITKRGQNVTFRCDPISEHNRLYWYRQTLGQGPEFLTYFQNEAQLEKSRLLSDRFSAERPKGSFSTLEIQRTEQGDSAMYLCASSFMMGQAKNTEAFFGQGTRLTVV.